Listed below are T cell receptor beta chains from one sample, sequenced in a study of regulatory T cells in long-lasting Graves disease. In TCRdb, the multiplex PCR reads were re-called with MiXCR into one record per CDR3 protein. Of about 440,000 distinct CDR3 sequences detected, about 17% appear once; the ten largest clones hold around a quarter. In addition, the sample was reused for a study of T cells in Graves' hyperthyroidism and ophthalmopathy.

The source was peripheral blood mononuclear cells (PBMCs), collected at new diagnosis, from a patient treated with antithyroid drugs. These receptors originate from a woman between 18 and 29 years old with Graves disease. Both conserved end residues are part of each CDR3. A D gene is named only where the DNA matches it firmly. The size field is filled for only some rows; it gives once, few, many or a size class.

>TRBJ2-1|TRBD2|.|TRBV4-1
TGCGCCAGTTCTGTGGGGCGGGAGACATACAATGAGCAGTTCTTC
CASSVGRETYNEQFF
>TRBJ2-3|TRBD2|few|TRBV29-1
TGCAGCGCTGCGGAGGGAGGGCGCACAATGCAGTATTTT
CSAAEGGRTMQYF
>TRBJ2-6|.|few|TRBV14
TGTGCCAGCAGCCAAGATCAGGACGTCCTGACTTTC
CASSQDQDVLTF
>TRBJ2-2|TRBD2|.|TRBV24-1
TGTGCCACCAGTGATTTCGGGGGGGGCCACACCGGGGAGCTGTTTTTT
CATSDFGGGHTGELFF
>TRBJ2-7|.|many|TRBV29-1
TGCAGCGTTGCAGTTAACTACGAGCAGTACTTC
CSVAVNYEQYF
>TRBJ1-4|.|few|TRBV7-2
TGTGCCAGCAGCTGGTCAACGAGCTATAATGAAAAACTGTTTTTT
CASSWSTSYNEKLFF
>TRBJ2-1|.|many|TRBV2
TGTGCCAGCGAGCAGGGGCGGGGCTATGAGCAGTTCTTC
CASEQGRGYEQFF
>TRBJ2-6|.|few|TRBV7-6
TGTGCCAGCAGCTTGACAGCTGTAAACTCTGGGGCCAACGTCCTGACTTTC
CASSLTAVNSGANVLTF
>TRBJ2-7|TRBD2|.|TRBV12-3/TRBV12-4
TGTGCCAGCAGTCCCCGACTAGCGGGAGGGCTGGGCGAGCAGTACTTC
CASSPRLAGGLGEQYF
>TRBJ2-1|TRBD2|many|TRBV28
TGTGCCAGCAGTTTAGCGGGAGGGCAAAACAATGAGCAGTTCTTC
CASSLAGGQNNEQFF
>TRBJ2-7|.|few|TRBV20-1
TGCAGTGCTAGGGACAGTGGATACGAGCAGTACTTC
CSARDSGYEQYF
>TRBJ2-2|TRBD2|few|TRBV5-6
TGTGCCAGCAGCTTCAGCGGGAGGAGGTCGACCGGGGAGCTGTTTTTT
CASSFSGRRSTGELFF
>TRBJ2-1|.|few|TRBV7-8
TGTGCCAGCAGCTTAGCGAGGCCCCCCTCCTACAATGAGCAGTTCTTC
CASSLARPPSYNEQFF
>TRBJ1-5|TRBD1|.|TRBV28
TGTGCCAGCAGTTTTAGGGGACAGTATCAGCCCCAGCATTTT
CASSFRGQYQPQHF
>TRBJ2-4|TRBD1|.|TRBV19
TGTGCCAGTAGTAGCTCCGGGACAGGGACCAAAAACACTCAGTACTTC
CASSSSGTGTKNTQYF
>TRBJ1-1|.|few|TRBV29-1
TGCAGCGTTGCGGAGAGGCGAGGCAGGGGTTCTTTCTTT
CSVAERRGRGSFF
>TRBJ1-5|.|.|TRBV20-1
TGCAGTGCGTGGACGGTCTCTAGCAATCAGCCCCAGCATTTT
CSAWTVSSNQPQHF
>TRBJ2-7|.|many|TRBV28
TGTGCCAGCAGTTTGAGGTCTAGTAGCGAGCAGTACTTC
CASSLRSSSEQYF
>TRBJ2-7|.|many|TRBV29-1
TGCAGCGTTGACTGGGGGTACGAGCAGTACTTC
CSVDWGYEQYF
>TRBJ2-7|.|.|TRBV5-6
TGTGCCAGCAGCGGACTTGGGGTTCCCCCCTACGAGCAGTACTTC
CASSGLGVPPYEQYF
>TRBJ2-5|TRBD2|many|TRBV7-2
TGTGCCAGCAGCGCCGGACTAGCGGGATCGTCAGAGACCCAGTACTTC
CASSAGLAGSSETQYF
>TRBJ1-5|TRBD1|.|TRBV27
TGTGCCAGCAGTATACAGGGGGTAGGACAGCCCCAGCATTTT
CASSIQGVGQPQHF
>TRBJ2-2|TRBD2|many|TRBV2
TGTGCCAGCAATGGTTTAGCGGGAGTGGGCGGGGAGCTGTTTTTT
CASNGLAGVGGELFF
>TRBJ2-1|TRBD2|many|TRBV11-3
TGTGCCAGCAGCTTGACTAGCGGGGAATACTACAATGAGCAGTTCTTC
CASSLTSGEYYNEQFF
>TRBJ2-5|.|few|TRBV30
TGTGCCTGGGGCGGGGTGGCCCAGTACTTC
CAWGGVAQYF
>TRBJ2-3|.|many|TRBV7-9
TGTGCCAGCAGCGGCCAGGGAGTCCGCATAACAGATACGCAGTATTTT
CASSGQGVRITDTQYF
>TRBJ2-1|.|few|TRBV2
TGTGCCAGTGGCACTGACCAACCCGATAAGTTCTTC
CASGTDQPDKFF
>TRBJ2-5|.|.|TRBV28
TGTGCCAGCAGTAACAGTAATCTCAGACAAGAGACCCAGTACTTC
CASSNSNLRQETQYF
>TRBJ2-1|TRBD2|.|TRBV7-3
TGTGCCAGCAGCTTCCCGGGACTAGCGGGAGAGGATGAGCAGTTCTTC
CASSFPGLAGEDEQFF
>TRBJ1-5|.|.|TRBV9
TGTGCCAGCAACTCAGAGGGGATGCCGAATCAGCCCCAGCATTTT
CASNSEGMPNQPQHF
>TRBJ1-5|.|.|TRBV19
TGTGCCAGTATTGGGTCTTGGAATCAGCCCCAGCATTTT
CASIGSWNQPQHF
>TRBJ2-1|.|many|TRBV3-1
TGTGCCAGCAGCCACGGGGTCTCCTACAATGAGCAGTTCTTC
CASSHGVSYNEQFF
>TRBJ2-4|TRBD2|.|TRBV5-1
TGTGCCAGCAGCACGGGACTAGCGACAAACATTCAGTACTTC
CASSTGLATNIQYF
>TRBJ2-1|TRBD2|.|TRBV9
TGTGCCAGCAGCGTCCTAGCGGGAGAAAGAGGCGAGCAGTTCTTC
CASSVLAGERGEQFF
>TRBJ2-1|.|.|TRBV5-1
TGCGCCAGTTCCGGGGGACAGAGCTCCTACAATGAGCAGTTCTTC
CASSGGQSSYNEQFF
>TRBJ1-1|.|many|TRBV28
TGTGCCAGCAGTTTTGAGAACACTGAAGCTTTCTTT
CASSFENTEAFF
>TRBJ2-3|.|many|TRBV20-1
TGCAGTCCCGTAAGAGTCGGGGTTGATACGCAGTATTTT
CSPVRVGVDTQYF
>TRBJ2-2|.|few|TRBV29-1
TGCAGCGTTGAAGGATCGGCCAAGAACACCGGGGAGCTGTTTTTT
CSVEGSAKNTGELFF
>TRBJ2-5|.|many|TRBV11-2
TGTGCCAGCAGCTCATCGCCCCAAGAGACCCAGTACTTC
CASSSSPQETQYF
>TRBJ2-3|TRBD2|few|TRBV20-1
TGCAGTGCTAGAAGTAGCGGGAACGCAGATACGCAGTATTTT
CSARSSGNADTQYF
>TRBJ2-7|TRBD2|many|TRBV28
TGTGCCAGCAGTTTTAGACTAGCGGGAGAAAGGTCCTACGAGCAGTACTTC
CASSFRLAGERSYEQYF
>TRBJ2-7|.|.|TRBV27
TGTGCCAGCAGTTTGAACAGGCTCTCATCCTACGAGCAGTACTTC
CASSLNRLSSYEQYF
>TRBJ2-1|.|.|TRBV28
TGTGCCAGCAGTTTTGCTGAGTATCTCGATGAGCAGTTCTTC
CASSFAEYLDEQFF
>TRBJ1-3|.|few|TRBV19
TGTGCCAGTAGTAAACTTCGGCAGGACTCTGGAAACACCATATATTTT
CASSKLRQDSGNTIYF
>TRBJ2-3|.|few|TRBV6-1
TGTGCCGGAAGTGGGGGCAACACAGATACGCAGTATTTT
CAGSGGNTDTQYF
>TRBJ2-3|.|few|TRBV20-1
TGCAGTGCTAGGGGGGGCCTAGCGGAAAAGGATACGCAGTATTTT
CSARGGLAEKDTQYF